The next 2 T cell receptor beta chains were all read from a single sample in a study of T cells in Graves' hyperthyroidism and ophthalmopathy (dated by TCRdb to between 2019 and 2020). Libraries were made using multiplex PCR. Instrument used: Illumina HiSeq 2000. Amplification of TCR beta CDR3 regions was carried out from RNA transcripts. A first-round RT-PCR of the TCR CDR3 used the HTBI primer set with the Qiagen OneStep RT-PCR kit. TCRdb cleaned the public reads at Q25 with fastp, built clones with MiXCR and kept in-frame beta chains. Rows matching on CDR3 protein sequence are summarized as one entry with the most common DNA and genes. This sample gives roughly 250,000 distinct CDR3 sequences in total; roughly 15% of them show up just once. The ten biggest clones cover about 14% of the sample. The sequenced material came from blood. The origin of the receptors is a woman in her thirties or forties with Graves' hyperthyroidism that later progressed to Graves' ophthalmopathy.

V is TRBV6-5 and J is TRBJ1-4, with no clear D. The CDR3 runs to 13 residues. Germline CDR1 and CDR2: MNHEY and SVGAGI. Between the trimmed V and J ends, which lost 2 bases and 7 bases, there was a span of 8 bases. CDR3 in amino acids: CASSYVVGEKLFF. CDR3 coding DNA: TGTGCCAGCAGTTACGTCGTCGGTGAAAAACTGTTTTTT.

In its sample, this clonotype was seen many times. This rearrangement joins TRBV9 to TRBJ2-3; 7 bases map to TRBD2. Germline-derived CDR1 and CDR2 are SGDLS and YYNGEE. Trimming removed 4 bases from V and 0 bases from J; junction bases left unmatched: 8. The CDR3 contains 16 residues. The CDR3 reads CASSPRWEGSTDTQYF. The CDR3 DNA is TGTGCCAGCAGCCCGCGTTGGGAGGGAAGCACAGATACGCAGTATTTT. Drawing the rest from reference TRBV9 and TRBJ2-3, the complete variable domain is DSGVTQTPKHLITATGQRVTLRCSPRSGDLSVYWYQQSLDQGLQFLIQYYNGEERAKGNILERFSAQQFPDLHSELNLSSLELGDSALYFCASSPRWEGSTDTQYFGPGTRLTVL.